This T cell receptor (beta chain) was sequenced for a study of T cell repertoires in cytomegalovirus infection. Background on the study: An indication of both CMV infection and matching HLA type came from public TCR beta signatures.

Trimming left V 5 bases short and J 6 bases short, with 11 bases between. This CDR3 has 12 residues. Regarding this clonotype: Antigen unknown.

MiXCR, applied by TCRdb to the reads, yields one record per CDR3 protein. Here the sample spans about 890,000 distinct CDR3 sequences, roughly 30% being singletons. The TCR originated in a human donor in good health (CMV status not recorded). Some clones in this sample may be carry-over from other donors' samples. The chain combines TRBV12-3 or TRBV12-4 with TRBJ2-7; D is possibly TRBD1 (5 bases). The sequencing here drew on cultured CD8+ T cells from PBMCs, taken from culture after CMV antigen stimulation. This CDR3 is CASSPQGVEQYV. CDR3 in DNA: TGTGCCAGCAGTCCGCAGGGTGTCGAGCAGTACGTC.